This T cell receptor (beta chain) is from a study of T cell repertoires in cytomegalovirus infection. Study at large: The public TCR beta signatures pointed to both CMV infection and matching HLA type.

MiXCR, applied by TCRdb to the reads, yields one record per CDR3 protein. The repertoire consists of a few hundred thousand distinct CDR3 sequences, with around a quarter occurring once and the leading ten covering about 14%. The ends lost 5 bases at V and 7 bases at J; junction bases unmatched: 18. This CDR3 comprises 17 residues. Germline CDR1 is MDHEN and CDR2 is SYDVKM. Remarks on this clonotype: Its antigen is not known.

Material: cultured PBMCs, obtained from culture after CMV antigen stimulation. This rearrangement joins TRBV28 to TRBJ1-2, with 8 bases aligning to TRBD1. The clonotype was recovered from a human donor in good health (CMV status not recorded). Some clones in this sample may be carry-over from other donors' samples. CDR3 coding DNA: TGTGCCAGCAGTACCCCCGGGACAGGCCGGGTAGCGTCTGGCTACACCTTC. Translation: CASSTPGTGRVASGYTF.